This is a list of T cell receptor beta chains from one sample in a study of blood T cell repertoires in COVID-19. The assay was immunoSEQ multiplex PCR, and TCRdb's table has in-frame clones only and misses some. The table includes about 130,000 clones, around three quarters detected once. The sample consisted of peripheral blood. The receptors were sampled from a human donor in a cohort sampled during active COVID-19. Each CDR3 is given without its conserved first and last residue. Clone sizes are given selectively: once, few, many, or a class where the clone is expanded.

>TRBV19|TRBJ1-5|.
ASSIARQGAIQPQH
>TRBV28|TRBJ2-7|.
ASATTGTSNEQY
>TRBV7-8|TRBJ1-6|.
ASSLQGGNSPLH
>TRBV19|TRBJ2-7|.
ASSIGTGAKHEQY
>TRBV4-2|TRBJ2-1|.
ASSQNPGQEYNEQF
>TRBV9|TRBJ1-1|.
ASSRLEQVMNTEAF
>TRBV23-1|TRBJ1-5|few
ASRRDRVSTQPQH
>TRBV5-1|TRBJ2-1|.
ASSLVSGGLGEQF
>TRBV2|TRBJ2-2|few
ASSRDSTGELF
>TRBV5-1|TRBJ1-4|.
TSSLAAGGYRTNEKLF
>TRBV4-1|TRBJ1-4|.
ASAPGQGARRTNEKLF
>TRBV6-6|TRBJ1-5|.
ASLGQGGQPQH
>TRBV2|TRBJ2-7|.
ASSESRVRYEQY
>TRBV29-1|TRBJ1-4|.
SAEGHGPEKLF
>TRBV2|TRBJ2-7|.
ASYLDRYQSYEQY
>TRBV10-2|TRBJ1-2|.
ASSVDRTYGYT
>TRBV3-1/TRBV3-2|TRBJ2-2|.
ASSQAGQGPTGELF
>TRBV5-5|TRBJ2-1|few
ASLRRGRTYNEQF